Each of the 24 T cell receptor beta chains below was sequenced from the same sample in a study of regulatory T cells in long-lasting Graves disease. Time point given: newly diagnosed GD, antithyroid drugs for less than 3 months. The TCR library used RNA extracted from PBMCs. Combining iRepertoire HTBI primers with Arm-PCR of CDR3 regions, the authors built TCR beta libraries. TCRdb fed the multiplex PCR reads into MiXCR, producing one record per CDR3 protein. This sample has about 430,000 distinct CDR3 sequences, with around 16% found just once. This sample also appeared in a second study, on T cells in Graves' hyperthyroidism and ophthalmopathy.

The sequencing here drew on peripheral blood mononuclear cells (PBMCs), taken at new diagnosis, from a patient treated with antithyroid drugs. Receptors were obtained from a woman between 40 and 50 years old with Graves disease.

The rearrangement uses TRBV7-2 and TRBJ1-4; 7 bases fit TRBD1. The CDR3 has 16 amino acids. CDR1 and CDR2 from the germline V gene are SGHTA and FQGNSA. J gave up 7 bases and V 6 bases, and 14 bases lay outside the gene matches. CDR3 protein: CASSPDRWAGGEKLFF. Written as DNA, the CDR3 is TGTGCCAGCAGTCCGGACAGGTGGGCTGGGGGTGAAAAACTGTTTTTT. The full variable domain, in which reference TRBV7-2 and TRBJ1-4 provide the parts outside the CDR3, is GAGVSQSPSNKVTEKGKDVELRCDPISGHTALYWYRQSLGQGLEFLIYFQGNSAPDKSGLPSDRFSAERTGGSVSTLTIQRTQQEDSAVYLCASSPDRWAGGEKLFFGSGTQLSVL.

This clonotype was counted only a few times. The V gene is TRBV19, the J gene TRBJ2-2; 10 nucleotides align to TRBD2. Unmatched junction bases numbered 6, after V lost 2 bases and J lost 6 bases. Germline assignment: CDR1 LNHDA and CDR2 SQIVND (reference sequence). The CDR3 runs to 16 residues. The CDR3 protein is CASSISGRAAAGELFF. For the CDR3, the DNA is TGTGCCAGTAGTATAAGCGGGAGGGCCGCAGCCGGGGAGCTGTTTTTT. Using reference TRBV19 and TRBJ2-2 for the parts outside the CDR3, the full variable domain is DGGITQSPKYLFRKEGQNVTLSCEQNLNHDAMYWYRQDPGQGLRLIYYSQIVNDFQKGDIAEGYSVSREKKESFPLTVTSAQKNPTAFYLCASSISGRAAAGELFFGEGSRLTVL.

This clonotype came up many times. CDR3 nucleotide sequence: TGCGCCAGCAGCCCCGACAGGTACACTGAAGCTTTCTTT. This translates into CASSPDRYTEAFF. The chain couples TRBV5-1 to TRBJ1-1; TRBD1 is a possible D gene (6 bases). This CDR3 spans 13 amino acids. CDR1 and CDR2 from the germline V gene are SGHRS and YFSETQ. V lost 4 bases to trimming and J lost 3 bases, with 10 bases between them. Variable domain in full (rest from reference TRBV5-1 and TRBJ1-1): KAGVTQTPRYLIKTRGQQVTLSCSPISGHRSVSWYQQTPGQGLQFLFEYFSETQRNKGNFPGRFSGRQFSNSRSEMNVSTLELGDSALYLCASSPDRYTEAFFGQGTRLTVV.

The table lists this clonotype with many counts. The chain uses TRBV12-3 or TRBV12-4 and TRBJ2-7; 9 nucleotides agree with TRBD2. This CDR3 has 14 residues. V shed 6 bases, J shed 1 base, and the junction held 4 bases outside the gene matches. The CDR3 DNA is TGTGCCAGCAGGCCAGCGGGAGGTTCCTACGAGCAGTACTTC. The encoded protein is CASRPAGGSYEQYF.

The DNA of the CDR3 is TGTGCCAGCAGCGTCGAGGGGAATGAGCAGTTCTTC. This translates into CASSVEGNEQFF. The chain joins TRBV9 to TRBJ2-1; the D gene could be TRBD1 or TRBD2 (5 bases each). CDR1 is SGDLS, CDR2 YYNGEE, per germline. The CDR3 totals 12 residues. Trimming took off 2 bases at V and 7 bases at J, with 7 bases between the two ends.

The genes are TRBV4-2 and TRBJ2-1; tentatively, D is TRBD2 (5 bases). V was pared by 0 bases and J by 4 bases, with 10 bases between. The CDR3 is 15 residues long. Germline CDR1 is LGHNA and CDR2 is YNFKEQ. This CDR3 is CASSQDQAEYNEQFF. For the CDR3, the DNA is TGTGCCAGCAGCCAAGATCAAGCGGAGTACAATGAGCAGTTCTTC.

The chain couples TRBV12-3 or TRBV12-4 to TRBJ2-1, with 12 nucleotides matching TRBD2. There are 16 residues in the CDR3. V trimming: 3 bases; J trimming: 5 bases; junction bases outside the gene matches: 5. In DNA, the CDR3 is TGTGCCAGCAGTTTTGGACTAGCGGGAACAGACAATGAGCAGTTCTTC. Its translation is CASSFGLAGTDNEQFF.

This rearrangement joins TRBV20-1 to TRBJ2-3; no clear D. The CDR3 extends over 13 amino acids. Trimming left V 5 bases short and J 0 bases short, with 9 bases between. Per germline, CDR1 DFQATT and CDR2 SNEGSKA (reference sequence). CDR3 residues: CSAHDPSTDTQYF. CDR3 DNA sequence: TGCAGTGCTCATGACCCAAGCACAGATACGCAGTATTTT.

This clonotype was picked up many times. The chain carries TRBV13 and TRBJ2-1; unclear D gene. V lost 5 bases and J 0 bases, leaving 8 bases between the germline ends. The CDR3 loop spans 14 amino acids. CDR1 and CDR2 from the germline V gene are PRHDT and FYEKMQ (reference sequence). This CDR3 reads CASSLALSYNEQFF. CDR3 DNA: TGTGCCAGCAGCCTCGCCCTCTCCTACAATGAGCAGTTCTTC. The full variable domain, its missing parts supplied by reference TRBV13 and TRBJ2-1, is AAGVIQSPRHLIKEKRETATLKCYPIPRHDTVYWYQQGPGQDPQFLISFYEKMQSDKGSIPDRFSAQQFSDYHSELNMSSLELGDSALYFCASSLALSYNEQFFGPGTRLTVL.

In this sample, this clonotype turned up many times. The CDR3 DNA reads TGTGCCAGCAGTTCCCCATGGGGTCGCACAGATACGCAGTATTTT. It codes for CASSSPWGRTDTQYF. J is TRBJ2-3 and V is TRBV27; D not resolved. This CDR3 contains 15 residues. The germline V gene has CDR1 MNHEY and CDR2 SMNVEV (reference sequence). The ends were cut back, 4 bases at V and 1 base at J, with 12 bases in the middle.

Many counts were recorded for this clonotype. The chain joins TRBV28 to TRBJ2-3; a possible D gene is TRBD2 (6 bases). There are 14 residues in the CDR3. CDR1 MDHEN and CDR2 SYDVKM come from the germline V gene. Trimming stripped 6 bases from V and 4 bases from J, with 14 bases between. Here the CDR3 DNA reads TGTGCCAGCAGGCTCGGAGGGCCAGCAGATACGCAGTATTTT. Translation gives CASRLGGPADTQYF.

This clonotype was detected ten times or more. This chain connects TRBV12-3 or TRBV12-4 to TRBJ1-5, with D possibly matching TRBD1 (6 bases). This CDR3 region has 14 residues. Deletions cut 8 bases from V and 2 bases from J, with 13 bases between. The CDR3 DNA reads TGTGCCAGCTCGAGGGGGGCCGGCAATCAGCCCCAGCATTTT. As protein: CASSRGAGNQPQHF.

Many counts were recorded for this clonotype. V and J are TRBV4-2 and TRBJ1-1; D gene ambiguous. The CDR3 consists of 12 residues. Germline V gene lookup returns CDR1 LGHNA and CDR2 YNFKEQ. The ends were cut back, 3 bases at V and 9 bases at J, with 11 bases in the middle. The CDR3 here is CASSHLPGKAFF. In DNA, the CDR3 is TGTGCCAGCAGCCACTTACCGGGAAAAGCTTTCTTT.

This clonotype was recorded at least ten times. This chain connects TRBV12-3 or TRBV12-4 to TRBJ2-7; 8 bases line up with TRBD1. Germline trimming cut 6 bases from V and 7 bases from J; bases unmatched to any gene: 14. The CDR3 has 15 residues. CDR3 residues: CASSLGQGAVREQYF. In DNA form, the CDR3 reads TGTGCCAGCAGCCTGGGGCAGGGGGCTGTTAGGGAGCAGTACTTC.

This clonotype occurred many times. Here the CDR3 DNA reads TGTGCCAGCAGTTTCCGGTCTAGCGGGAGGGCGGGAGAGACCCAGTACTTC. As protein: CASSFRSSGRAGETQYF. The rearrangement joins TRBV12-3 or TRBV12-4 to TRBJ2-5; TRBD2 aligns across 12 bases. This CDR3 has 17 amino acids. With V trimmed by 3 bases and J by 4 bases, 9 bases remained unmatched.

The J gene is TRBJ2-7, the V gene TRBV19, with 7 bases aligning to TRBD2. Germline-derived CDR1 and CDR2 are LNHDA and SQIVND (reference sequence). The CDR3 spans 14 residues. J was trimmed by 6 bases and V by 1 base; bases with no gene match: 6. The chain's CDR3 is CASSIGAGIREQYF. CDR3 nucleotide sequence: TGTGCCAGTAGTATAGGAGCGGGAATACGCGAGCAGTACTTC.

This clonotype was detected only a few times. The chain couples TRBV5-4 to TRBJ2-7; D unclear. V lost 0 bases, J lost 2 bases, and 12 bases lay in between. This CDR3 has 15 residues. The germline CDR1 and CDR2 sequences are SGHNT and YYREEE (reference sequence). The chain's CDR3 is CASSLDPASTYEQYF. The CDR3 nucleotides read TGTGCCAGCAGCTTGGATCCTGCGTCGACCTACGAGCAGTACTTC.

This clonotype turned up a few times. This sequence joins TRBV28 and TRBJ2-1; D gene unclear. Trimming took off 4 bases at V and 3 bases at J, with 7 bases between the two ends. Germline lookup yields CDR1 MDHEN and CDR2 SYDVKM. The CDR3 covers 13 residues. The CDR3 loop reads CASSSVSYNEQFF. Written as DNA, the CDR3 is TGTGCCAGCAGTTCAGTTAGCTACAATGAGCAGTTCTTC.

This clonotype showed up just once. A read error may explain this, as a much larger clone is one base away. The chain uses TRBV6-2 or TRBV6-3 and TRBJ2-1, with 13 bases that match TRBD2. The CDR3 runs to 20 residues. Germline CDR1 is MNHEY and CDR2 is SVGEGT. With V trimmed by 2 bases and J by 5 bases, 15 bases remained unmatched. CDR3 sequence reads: CASSYPGTSGDPGPHNEQFF. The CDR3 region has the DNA TGTGCCAGCAGTTACCCTGGGACTAGCGGGGACCCGGGGCCCCACAATGAGCAGTTCTTC.

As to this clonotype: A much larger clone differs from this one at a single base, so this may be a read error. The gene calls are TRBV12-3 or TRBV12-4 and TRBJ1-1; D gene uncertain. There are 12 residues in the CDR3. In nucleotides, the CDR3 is TGTGCCAGCAGTTTCGGGCACGCTGAAGCTTCCTTT. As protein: CASSFGHAEASF.

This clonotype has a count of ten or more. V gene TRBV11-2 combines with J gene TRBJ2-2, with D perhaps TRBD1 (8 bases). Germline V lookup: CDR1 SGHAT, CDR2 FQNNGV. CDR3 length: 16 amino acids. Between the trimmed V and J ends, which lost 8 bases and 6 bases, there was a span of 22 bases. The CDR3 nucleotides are TGTGCCAGCCACCCCGGGGGGAGGACAGGGCCCGGGGAGCTGTTTTTT. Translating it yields CASHPGGRTGPGELFF. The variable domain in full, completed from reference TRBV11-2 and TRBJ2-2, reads EAGVAQSPRYKIIEKRQSVAFWCNPISGHATLYWYQQILGQGPKLLIQFQNNGVVDDSQLPKDRFSAERLKGVDSTLKIQPAKLEDSAVYLCASHPGGRTGPGELFFGEGSRLTVL.

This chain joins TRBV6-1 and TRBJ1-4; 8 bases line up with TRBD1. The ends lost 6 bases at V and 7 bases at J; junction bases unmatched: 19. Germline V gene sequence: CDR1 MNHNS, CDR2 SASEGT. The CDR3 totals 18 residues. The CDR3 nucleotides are TGTGCCAGCAGCCCTGGACAGGGTTCGTATCCTGATAGTGAAAAACTGTTTTTT. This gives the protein CASSPGQGSYPDSEKLFF.

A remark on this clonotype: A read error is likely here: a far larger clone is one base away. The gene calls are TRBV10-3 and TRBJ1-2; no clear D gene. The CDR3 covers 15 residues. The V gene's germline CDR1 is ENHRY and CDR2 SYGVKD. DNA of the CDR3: TGTGTCAGCACCCCCGTTTTCCGAACAAGCCATGGCTACACCTTC. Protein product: CVSTPVFRTSHGYTF.

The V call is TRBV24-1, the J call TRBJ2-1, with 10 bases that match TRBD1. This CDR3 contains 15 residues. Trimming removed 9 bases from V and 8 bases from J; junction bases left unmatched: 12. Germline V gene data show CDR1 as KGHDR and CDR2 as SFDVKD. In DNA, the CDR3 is TGTGCCACCTCCCCCGGGACAGGGGCGCACGATGAGCAGTTCTTC. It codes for CATSPGTGAHDEQFF.